This is a list of T cell receptor beta chains from one sample in a study of T cells after yellow fever vaccination. TCRdb used MiXCR to reprocess the 5' RACE reads, holding one entry per CDR3 protein. The sample consists of approximately 300,000 distinct CDR3 sequences, around 10% of them appearing once. Specimen: CD4+ T cells sorted from PBMCs, collected 45 days after the yellow fever booster vaccination. The receptors here all came from a man in his late teens or twenties who received the YFV17D yellow fever vaccine. Both conserved end residues are part of each CDR3.

v_call | cdr3_aa
TRBV6-5 | CASSATSGAPDTQYF
TRBV20-1 | CSALDLVDTQYF
TRBV7-3 | CASSLRGTRGDTQYF
TRBV14 | CASSQVVGISTDTQYF
TRBV6-2/TRBV6-3 | CASSNRLAGKNTGELFF
TRBV10-3 | CAISPQRPYEQYF
TRBV5-1 | CASSLATSRTDTQYF
TRBV5-4 | CASSADSYGYTF
TRBV6-1 | CASRDRGNPPLHF
TRBV7-6 | CASRGGGDSSGANVLTF
TRBV6-2/TRBV6-3 | CASRDSSRTQYF
TRBV7-3 | CASSLMGGQDTQYF
TRBV7-3 | CASSFASVRTDTQYF
TRBV7-2 | CASSQATSRPRTQYF
TRBV4-3 | CASSQLLAAPYNEQFF
TRBV20-1 | CSARASAGGGIHTQYF
TRBV15 | CATSPTSGNTDTQYF
TRBV5-1 | CASSSPRTGADTQYF
TRBV7-7 | CASSQGQSQETQYF
TRBV7-9 | CASSSTPPENIQYF
TRBV12-3/TRBV12-4 | CASSPTPSTSRRAIYF
TRBV20-1 | CSARNHPSVKTQYF
TRBV7-2 | CASSLADSIYEQYF
TRBV18 | CASSPSGTHIEQYF
TRBV20-1 | CSAPPLGDRGQPQHF
TRBV5-6 | CASSTPPGRVGASREKLFF
TRBV12-3/TRBV12-4 | CASSLVRRGLAAGPNSTDTQYF
TRBV4-1 | CASSQYRTGGDTDTQYF
TRBV29-1 | CSVEDSMNTEAFF